Listed below are T cell receptor beta chains from one sample, sequenced in a study of response to subunit inactivated influenza vaccine. TCRdb re-called the RT-PCR reads with MiXCR, one entry per CDR3 protein. The data show approximately 480,000 distinct CDR3 sequences, approximately 11% seen once. Sample: PBMCs from blood, taken more than 35 days after vaccination. Receptors were obtained from a man aged 50 to 59 who received an inactivated influenza vaccine. Both conserved end residues are part of each CDR3. D genes are given only for firm matches. Clone sizes are given selectively: once, few, many, or a class where the clone is expanded.

clone_size	v_call	j_call	d_call	cdr3_nt	cdr3_aa
.	TRBV7-6	TRBJ2-5	.	TGTGCCAGCAGCTTAGCGGATTTCCTGGAAGAGACCCAGTACTTC	CASSLADFLEETQYF
few	TRBV12-3/TRBV12-4	TRBJ2-7	.	TGTGCCAGCAGTTTGGGGACACCGTTTTCATTTCGATTC	CASSLGTPFSFRF
.	TRBV2	TRBJ2-5	.	TGTGCCAGCAGTGTCTCCAGGGGAGAGACCCAGTACTTC	CASSVSRGETQYF
.	TRBV6-5	TRBJ2-7	TRBD1	TGTGCCAGCAGTTACCGGACAGGGATCCCCTACGAGCAGTACTTC	CASSYRTGIPYEQYF
many	TRBV11-2	TRBJ2-6	.	TGTGCCAGCAGCGGACGGTCTGGGGCCAACGTCCTGACTTTC	CASSGRSGANVLTF
.	TRBV15	TRBJ2-2	.	TGTGCCACCAGCAGAGCGGGACATCCGGGGGTATCCGGGGAGCTGTTTTTT	CATSRAGHPGVSGELFF
few	TRBV7-2	TRBJ2-7	TRBD2	TGTGCCAGCAAAAACGGGGGGGCTTACGAGCAGTACTTC	CASKNGGAYEQYF
few	TRBV15	TRBJ2-5	.	TGTGCCACCAGCGGCCAGACCAAGGAGACCCAGTACTTC	CATSGQTKETQYF
many	TRBV30	TRBJ2-5	.	TGTGCCTGGAGTGCCGGGACCCCCTCGGAGACCCAGTACTTC	CAWSAGTPSETQYF
few	TRBV12-3/TRBV12-4	TRBJ2-5	.	TGTGCCAGCAGATCGACAGGGAGGGTCGGGACCCAGTACTTC	CASRSTGRVGTQYF
few	TRBV4-3	TRBJ2-2	.	TGCGCCAGCAGCCAAGAAGGGACTTACACCGGGGAGCTGTTTTTT	CASSQEGTYTGELFF
few	TRBV20-1	TRBJ2-5	.	TGCAGTGCTAGAGATAAGACCCAGTACTTC	CSARDKTQYF
few	TRBV7-8	TRBJ2-7	.	TGTGCCAGCAGCGGAGGCGGATTCCTAAACGAGCAGTACTTC	CASSGGGFLNEQYF
few	TRBV14	TRBJ2-2	.	TGTGCCAGCAGCCAAGACCCCGGGACCGGGGAGCTGTTTTTT	CASSQDPGTGELFF
.	TRBV4-3	TRBJ1-1	.	TGCGCCAGCAGCCAAGATGACAGAGACACTGAAGCTTTCTTT	CASSQDDRDTEAFF
many	TRBV12-3/TRBV12-4	TRBJ2-7	.	TGTGCCAGCAGTTCCACCCTCATTCGGTACTTC	CASSSTLIRYF
few	TRBV20-1	TRBJ1-3	TRBD1	TGCAGTGCTAGAGACAGGGGGTCGGCTGGAAACACCATATATTTT	CSARDRGSAGNTIYF
many	TRBV7-2	TRBJ2-3	.	TGTGCCAGCAGCTTAGGAGGAATTAATACGCAGTATTTT	CASSLGGINTQYF
.	TRBV6-2/TRBV6-3	TRBJ2-7	TRBD1	TGTGCCAGCAGGCCAACCGGGACAGATTCCTACGAGCAGTACTTC	CASRPTGTDSYEQYF
many	TRBV29-1	TRBJ2-2	.	TGCAGCGTTGAACAGGGTTCTGGGGAGCTGTTTTTT	CSVEQGSGELFF
many	TRBV20-1	TRBJ2-1	.	TGCAGTGCTTATGAGCAGTTCTTC	CSAYEQFF
.	TRBV3-1	TRBJ2-5	.	TGTGCCAGCAGCCGGGACAGAGTTGGAGCGGGTATCCAAGAGACCCAGTACTTC	CASSRDRVGAGIQETQYF
once	TRBV28	TRBJ2-2	TRBD2	TGTGCCAGCAGTGGGGTAGCGGGAGTCAGCGGGGAGCTGTTTTTT	CASSGVAGVSGELFF
.	TRBV6-2/TRBV6-3	TRBJ2-7	TRBD2	TGTGCCAGCACCATCGGCGGACTAGCTTCCTACGAGCAGTACTTC	CASTIGGLASYEQYF
many	TRBV20-1	TRBJ2-5	TRBD2	TGCAGTGCTAGAGTCCCAGCGGGGGTCGAGACCCAGTACTTC	CSARVPAGVETQYF
few	TRBV7-6	TRBJ2-1	.	TGTGCCAGCAGCCCGACCTTAGCCGGTGAGCAGTTCTTC	CASSPTLAGEQFF
few	TRBV20-1	TRBJ1-6	.	TGCAGTGTCACCCCCTTGTCGGATTCACCCCTCCACTTT	CSVTPLSDSPLHF
few	TRBV6-2/TRBV6-3	TRBJ2-1	TRBD2	TGTGCCAGCAGTTACTACCTAGCGGGGGGCGAGCAGTTCTTC	CASSYYLAGGEQFF
few	TRBV20-1	TRBJ2-2	.	TGCAGTGCGAAGACGGGGCCGCTGAACACCGGGGAGCTGTTTTTT	CSAKTGPLNTGELFF
few	TRBV29-1	TRBJ2-2	TRBD1	TGCAGCGTTGAGTTGGGCAGGGGGCTAACCGGGGAGCTGTTTTTT	CSVELGRGLTGELFF
.	TRBV11-2	TRBJ2-1	.	TGTGCCAGCAGCTTGTTTAGCGCCAGCGGCAATGAGCAGTTCTTC	CASSLFSASGNEQFF
.	TRBV29-1	TRBJ2-7	TRBD2	TGCAGCGACCGGACTAGCGGGAGAGGGCATTCAGTCTACGAGCAGTACTTC	CSDRTSGRGHSVYEQYF
few	TRBV6-1	TRBJ2-7	TRBD1	TGTGCCAGCAGGGGAGGGACAGGGACCTACGAGCAGTACTTC	CASRGGTGTYEQYF
few	TRBV20-1	TRBJ2-7	.	TGCAGTGCTAGAACCAGGGGGGCCTACGAGCAGTACTTC	CSARTRGAYEQYF
.	TRBV5-4	TRBJ1-6	.	TGTGCCAGCAGCTTGGACAACTATAATTCACCCCTCCACTTT	CASSLDNYNSPLHF
few	TRBV5-6	TRBJ2-5	TRBD2	TGTGCCAGCAGCTTGGGGACTAGCGTCGGGCAAGAGACCCAGTACTTC	CASSLGTSVGQETQYF
many	TRBV7-3	TRBJ2-3	.	TGTGCCAGCAGCCCCCTTCAGAACACAGATACGCAGTATTTT	CASSPLQNTDTQYF
few	TRBV7-9	TRBJ2-5	TRBD1	TGTGCCAGCACCTGGGACAGTGGCGAGACCCAGTACTTC	CASTWDSGETQYF
.	TRBV6-5	TRBJ1-4	TRBD1	TGTGCCAGCAGTTACGTCTACAGGGGAAGGAATGAAAAACTGTTTTTT	CASSYVYRGRNEKLFF
.	TRBV4-1	TRBJ2-5	.	TGCGCCAGCAGCCAAGAGTCGGGATTCAAGGGAGAGACCCAGTACTTC	CASSQESGFKGETQYF
few	TRBV6-2/TRBV6-3	TRBJ2-5	.	TGTGCCAGCAGTTACTCCGGGGGACTTAAGACCCAGTACTTC	CASSYSGGLKTQYF
.	TRBV9	TRBJ2-1	.	TGTGCCAGCAGCGTAGCTGGGGCGAGTGAGCAGTTCTTC	CASSVAGASEQFF
few	TRBV7-2	TRBJ2-7	.	TGTGCCAGCAGCTTAGTCGTCGGGGGTGGCTACGAGCAGTACTTC	CASSLVVGGGYEQYF
.	TRBV12-3/TRBV12-4	TRBJ2-3	TRBD2	TGTGCCAGCACGTCTAGCGGGGGGGCCGAGGCGCAGTCTTTT	CASTSSGGAEAQSF
.	TRBV11-2	TRBJ2-7	TRBD2	TGTGCCAGCAGCTCCCTTTTAGCGACTAGCGGGAGGCCCTACGAGCAGTACTTC	CASSSLLATSGRPYEQYF
.	TRBV18	TRBJ2-2	TRBD1	TGTGCCAGCTCACCACAGGGGGCCTTCTTCGGGGAGCTGTTTTTT	CASSPQGAFFGELFF
many	TRBV20-1	TRBJ2-5	TRBD1	TGCAGTGCTAGTAAGGGACAGCAAGAGACCCAGTACTTC	CSASKGQQETQYF
few	TRBV9	TRBJ2-7	TRBD2	TGTGCCAGCAGCGCGGGAGACGGGAGGGCGGACGAGCAGTACTTC	CASSAGDGRADEQYF
.	TRBV10-2	TRBJ2-7	.	TGCGCCGCGACTTCTAGCTCCTACGAGCAGTACTTC	CAATSSSYEQYF
few	TRBV27	TRBJ1-6	TRBD1	TGTGCCAGCAGTGTCGGGACAGCTAAATACCTTTCACCCCTCCACTTT	CASSVGTAKYLSPLHF
many	TRBV5-1	TRBJ2-2	.	TGCGCCAGCAGCGCCACGAACACCGGGGAGCTGTTTTTT	CASSATNTGELFF
few	TRBV2	TRBJ2-5	.	TGTGCCAGCAGTGAGTTTTCCCAAGAGACCCAGTACTTC	CASSEFSQETQYF
many	TRBV5-6	TRBJ2-1	.	TGTGCCAGCACGCCAGGGGAGGGATCCTACAATGAGCAGTTCTTC	CASTPGEGSYNEQFF
many	TRBV2	TRBJ1-5	TRBD1	TGTGCCAGCAGTGTGGGGGGGACAGGCATCGGGCCCCAGCATTTT	CASSVGGTGIGPQHF
few	TRBV10-3	TRBJ2-5	.	TGTGCCATCACCCCCTCTCTAGAAGAGACCCAGTACTTC	CAITPSLEETQYF